This T cell receptor (beta chain) was captured in a study of cytomegalovirus exposure and HLA in healthy donors. About this clone itself: Its antigen is still unknown.

Produced via immunoSEQ multiplex PCR; TCRdb's table is partial and in-frame only. Of 130,000 or so clones in the sample, about nine tenths were seen once. V lost 3 bases to trimming and J lost 11 bases, with 16 bases between them. The CDR3 contains 13 residues. Germline V gene lookup returns CDR1 SNHLY and CDR2 FYNNEI. Whole-study findings and limits: Testing in vitro showed a few CMV-associated chains specific for CMV antigens. Both high specificity and high sensitivity reportedly marked the classifier's diagnosis of cytomegalovirus status.

V and J are TRBV2 and TRBJ1-1; D gene ambiguous. The clonotype comes from a woman under 40 in good health and CMV-seropositive. The sequenced sample was PBMCs. The chain's CDR3 is CASSEDPPTGAFF. DNA for the CDR3: TGTGCCAGCAGTGAGGATCCACCAACCGGGGCTTTCTTT.